Listed below are T cell receptor beta chains from one sample, sequenced in a study of shared clonotypes between healthy human individuals. Clones were read by immunoSEQ multiplex PCR, and TCRdb kept only the in-frame ones, dropping some. The data show about 2,500,000 clones, around nine tenths seen once. Sequencing used naive CD4+ T cells sorted from blood. These receptors were taken from a man between 18 and 35 years old in good health. The CDR3 runs from the conserved cysteine through the conserved F or W. D genes are given only for firm matches. Expanded clones are given a class, and other clones once, few, many or no size at all.

clone size	V gene	J gene	D gene	CDR3 protein	CDR3 DNA
.	TRBV5-4	TRBJ2-7	.	CASSSTNSGNYEQYF	TGTGCCAGCAGCTCAACCAATTCCGGAAACTACGAGCAGTACTTC
.	TRBV10-3	TRBJ2-1	.	CAIREPGSAYNEQFF	TGTGCCATCAGAGAACCCGGGAGCGCCTACAATGAGCAGTTCTTC
.	TRBV10-3	TRBJ2-7	TRBD1	CAISTGGNIYEQYF	TGTGCCATCAGCACAGGGGGTAACATCTACGAGCAGTACTTC
.	TRBV9	TRBJ1-1	TRBD1	CASSPQGASGTEAFF	TGTGCCAGCAGCCCACAGGGGGCGAGTGGGACTGAAGCTTTCTTT
.	TRBV4-3	TRBJ2-7	.	CASSQDLGPYEQYF	TGCGCCAGCAGCCAAGATCTGGGGCCATACGAGCAGTACTTC
.	TRBV5-1	TRBJ2-1	.	CASSLTDGNEQFF	TGCGCCAGCAGCCTCACGGACGGGAATGAGCAGTTCTTC
.	TRBV9	TRBJ1-4	.	CASSVGDRKTNEKLFF	TGTGCCAGCAGCGTAGGGGACCGTAAAACAAATGAAAAACTGTTTTTT
.	TRBV7-9	TRBJ1-1	.	CASSLTVEEAFF	TGTGCCAGCAGCTTAACAGTTGAAGAAGCTTTCTTT
once	TRBV9	TRBJ1-6	.	CASSVDGALYNSPLHF	TGTGCCAGCAGCGTAGACGGGGCCTTATATAATTCACCCCTCCACTTT
.	TRBV9	TRBJ1-2	.	CASSVEVQGEDGYTF	TGTGCCAGCAGCGTAGAGGTCCAGGGAGAGGATGGCTACACCTTC
.	TRBV18	TRBJ1-5	.	CASSPNRENGNQPQHF	TGTGCCAGCTCGCCAAACAGGGAAAATGGCAATCAGCCCCAGCATTTT
.	TRBV7-7	TRBJ1-5	.	CASSPSQISNQPQHF	TGTGCTAGCAGCCCCTCACAGATTAGCAATCAGCCCCAGCATTTT
.	TRBV9	TRBJ2-4	TRBD1	CASSDRQGALGKNIQYF	TGTGCCAGCAGCGACCGACAGGGGGCGCTTGGCAAAAACATTCAGTACTTC
.	TRBV5-4	TRBJ2-3	TRBD2	CANSPGRARGTDTQYF	TGTGCCAACAGCCCTGGGAGGGCACGAGGCACAGATACGCAGTATTTT
.	TRBV27	TRBJ2-7	.	CASATHWGMFTYEQYF	TGTGCCAGCGCCACCCATTGGGGCATGTTCACCTACGAGCAGTACTTC
.	TRBV6-1	TRBJ1-2	TRBD1	CASSETGYRGNGYTF	TGTGCCAGCAGTGAAACGGGTTACAGGGGTAATGGCTACACCTTC
.	TRBV9	TRBJ1-3	.	CASSANPGLQANTIYF	TGTGCCAGCAGCGCCAATCCGGGACTCCAGGCCAACACCATATATTTT
.	TRBV7-9	TRBJ2-7	TRBD2	CASRGGGSYEQYF	TGTGCCAGCAGGGGCGGGGGATCCTACGAGCAGTACTTC
.	TRBV28	TRBJ1-2	.	CASSQLYGYTF	TGTGCCAGCAGCCAGCTATATGGCTACACCTTC
.	TRBV11-2	TRBJ2-7	TRBD2	CASRLIAGGPHYEQYF	TGTGCCAGCAGACTAATAGCGGGAGGGCCCCACTACGAGCAGTACTTC
once	TRBV18	TRBJ1-2	.	CASSLTVSFYGYTF	TGTGCCAGCTCCTTGACAGTCTCTTTCTATGGCTACACCTTC
.	TRBV10-3	TRBJ2-3	TRBD2	CAIMSGKVTDTQYF	TGTGCCATCATGAGCGGGAAGGTCACAGATACGCAGTATTTT
.	TRBV2	TRBJ2-7	TRBD2	CAIHSLAGEYEQYF	TGTGCCATCCACTCTCTAGCGGGAGAATACGAGCAGTACTTC
.	TRBV5-4	TRBJ2-1	TRBD1	CASSLGQGTFNEQFF	TGTGCCAGCAGCCTCGGACAGGGAACTTTTAATGAGCAGTTCTTC
.	TRBV10-3	TRBJ2-7	TRBD1	CAALGGDRGDYEQYF	TGTGCCGCACTCGGGGGGGACAGGGGAGACTACGAGCAGTACTTC
.	TRBV27	TRBJ1-5	TRBD1	CASSQLSQGENQPQHF	TGTGCCAGCAGTCAACTCTCTCAGGGGGAGAATCAGCCCCAGCATTTT
.	TRBV6-5	TRBJ1-1	.	CASSYSRGRYTEAFF	TGTGCCAGCAGTTACTCTAGGGGCAGATACACTGAAGCTTTCTTT
.	TRBV15	TRBJ2-7	TRBD1	CASRDSGGSEQYF	TGTGCCAGCAGGGATTCAGGGGGCTCGGAGCAGTACTTC
.	TRBV30	TRBJ1-2	.	CAWSVPGYGYTF	TGTGCCTGGAGTGTGCCCGGCTATGGCTACACCTTC
.	TRBV5-6	TRBJ2-7	TRBD2	CASSLGLAGRYEQYF	TGTGCCAGCAGCTTGGGCCTAGCGGGGCGCTACGAGCAGTACTTC
.	TRBV14	TRBJ1-2	.	CASSPRQGISNYGYTF	TGTGCCAGCAGCCCGCGGCAGGGGATATCTAACTATGGCTACACCTTC
.	TRBV7-8	TRBJ1-2	.	CASSLTSGLLGGYTF	TGTGCCAGCAGCCTTACGTCAGGGCTTCTAGGCGGCTACACCTTC
.	TRBV5-6	TRBJ1-1	TRBD1	CASSRRRTGMFGPEAFF	TGTGCCAGCAGCCGACGGAGGACAGGAATGTTTGGGCCTGAAGCTTTCTTT
.	TRBV29-1	TRBJ2-7	TRBD1	CSTRDRGYEQYF	TGCAGCACCCGGGACAGGGGTTACGAGCAGTACTTC
.	TRBV29-1	TRBJ2-1	.	CSVAAGSSYNEQFF	TGCAGCGTTGCCGCGGGGAGCTCCTACAATGAGCAGTTCTTC
.	TRBV7-8	TRBJ2-1	TRBD2	CASSLNFVRLAGGPGHEQFF	TGTGCCAGCAGCTTAAATTTCGTCAGACTAGCGGGAGGGCCTGGTCATGAGCAGTTCTTC
.	TRBV11-2	TRBJ1-2	TRBD1	CASSPQGAGNYGYTF	TGTGCCAGCAGCCCACAGGGGGCAGGGAACTATGGCTACACCTTC
.	TRBV7-2	TRBJ1-1	.	CASAGQVMTEAFF	TGTGCCAGCGCGGGCCAGGTTATGACTGAAGCTTTCTTT
.	TRBV19	TRBJ2-5	.	CASSNGLGTQYF	TGTGCCAGTAGTAACGGGTTGGGGACCCAGTACTTC
.	TRBV4-3	TRBJ1-6	.	CASSQETGVNSPLHF	TGCGCCAGCAGCCAAGAGACGGGCGTTAATTCACCCCTCCACTTT
.	TRBV10-3	TRBJ1-3	.	CAITAGVVSGNTIYF	TGTGCCATCACTGCAGGGGTTGTCTCTGGAAACACCATATATTTT
.	TRBV28	TRBJ1-2	TRBD1	CASSFLQGYGYTF	TGTGCCAGCAGTTTCCTACAGGGGTATGGCTACACCTTC
few	TRBV5-5	TRBJ2-1	.	CASSLVTGSRNEQFF	TGTGCCAGCAGCTTGGTTACAGGGAGTCGCAATGAGCAGTTCTTC
.	TRBV5-1	TRBJ1-6	.	CASTERSGNSPLHF	TGCGCCAGCACGGAGAGATCGGGAAATTCACCCCTCCACTTT
once	TRBV30	TRBJ2-4	.	CAWRGNSIAKNIQYF	TGTGCCTGGAGAGGAAACAGCATAGCCAAAAACATTCAGTACTTC
.	TRBV19	TRBJ2-2	.	CASSIVPNTGELFF	TGTGCCAGTAGTATAGTCCCGAACACCGGGGAGCTGTTTTTT
.	TRBV4-1	TRBJ2-5	TRBD2	CASSQLGLAGETQYF	TGCGCCAGCAGCCAATTGGGACTAGCGGGAGAGACCCAGTACTTC
.	TRBV18	TRBJ2-2	.	CASSPEGSYPNTGELFF	TGTGCCAGCTCACCAGAAGGAAGTTACCCGAACACCGGGGAGCTGTTTTTT
.	TRBV7-3	TRBJ2-3	TRBD2	CASSQGLAGTDTQYF	TGTGCCAGCAGCCAGGGACTAGCGGGCACAGATACGCAGTATTTT
.	TRBV6-1	TRBJ2-7	.	CASSEQGGGTEQYF	TGTGCCAGCAGTGAGCAGGGAGGGGGTACCGAGCAGTACTTC
.	TRBV5-1	TRBJ1-2	.	CASSKLQGPYGYTF	TGCGCCAGCAGCAAACTACAGGGTCCCTATGGCTACACCTTC
.	TRBV30	TRBJ2-2	.	CAWTGQITGELFF	TGTGCCTGGACAGGACAGATAACCGGGGAGCTGTTTTTT